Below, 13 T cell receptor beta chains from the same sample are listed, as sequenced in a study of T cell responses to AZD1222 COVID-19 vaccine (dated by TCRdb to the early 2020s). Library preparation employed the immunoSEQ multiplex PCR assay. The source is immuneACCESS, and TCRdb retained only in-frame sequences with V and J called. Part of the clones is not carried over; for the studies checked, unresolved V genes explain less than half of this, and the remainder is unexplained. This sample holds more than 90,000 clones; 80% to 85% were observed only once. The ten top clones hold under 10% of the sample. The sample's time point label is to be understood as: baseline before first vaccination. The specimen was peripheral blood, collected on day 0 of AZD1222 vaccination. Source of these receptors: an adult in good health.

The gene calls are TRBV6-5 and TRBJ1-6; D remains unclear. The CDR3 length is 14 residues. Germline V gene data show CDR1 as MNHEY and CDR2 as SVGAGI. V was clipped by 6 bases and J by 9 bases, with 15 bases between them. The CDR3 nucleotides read TGTGCCAGCAGACTCAGGCCCGAGTCTTCACCCCTCCACTTT. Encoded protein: CASRLRPESSPLHF.

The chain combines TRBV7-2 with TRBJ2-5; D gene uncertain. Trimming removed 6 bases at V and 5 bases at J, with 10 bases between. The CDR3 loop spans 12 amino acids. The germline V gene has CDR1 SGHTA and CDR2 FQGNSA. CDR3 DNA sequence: TGTGCCAGCAGTTCTTATGGGGAGACCCAGTACTTC. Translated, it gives CASSSYGETQYF.

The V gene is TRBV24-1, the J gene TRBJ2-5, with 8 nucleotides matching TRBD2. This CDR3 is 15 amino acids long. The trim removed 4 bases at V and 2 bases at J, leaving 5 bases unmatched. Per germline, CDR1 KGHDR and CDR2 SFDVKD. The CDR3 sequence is CATSDAGGIQETQYF. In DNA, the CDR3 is TGTGCCACCAGTGACGCGGGGGGCATTCAAGAGACCCAGTACTTC.

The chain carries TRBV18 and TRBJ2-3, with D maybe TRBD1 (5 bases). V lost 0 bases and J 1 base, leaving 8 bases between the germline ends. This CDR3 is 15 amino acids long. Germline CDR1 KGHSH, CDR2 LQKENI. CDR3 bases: TGTGCCAGCTCACCACCAGGGGTTCGCACAGATACGCAGTATTTT. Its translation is CASSPPGVRTDTQYF.

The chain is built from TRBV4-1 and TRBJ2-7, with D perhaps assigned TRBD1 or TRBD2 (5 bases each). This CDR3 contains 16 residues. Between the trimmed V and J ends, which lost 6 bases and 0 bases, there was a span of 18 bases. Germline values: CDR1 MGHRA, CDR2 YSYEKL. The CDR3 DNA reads TGCGCCAGCAGGAAGTTCCACCGGGACCTCTCCTACGAGCAGTACTTC. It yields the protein CASRKFHRDLSYEQYF.

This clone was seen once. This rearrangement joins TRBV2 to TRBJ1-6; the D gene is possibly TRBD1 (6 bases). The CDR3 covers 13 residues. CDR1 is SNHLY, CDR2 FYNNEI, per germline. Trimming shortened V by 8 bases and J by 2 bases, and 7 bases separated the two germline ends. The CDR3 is CASGQTYNSPLHF. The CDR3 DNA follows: TGTGCCAGCGGACAGACCTATAATTCACCCCTCCACTTT.

CDR3 protein: CASSQDMTGGPEQFF. The CDR3, as DNA: TGCGCCAGCAGCCAAGATATGACGGGGGGGCCCGAGCAGTTCTTC. This chain uses TRBV4-1 with TRBJ2-1; 8 nucleotides match TRBD2. Per germline, CDR1 MGHRA and CDR2 YSYEKL. This CDR3 has 15 amino acids. Trimming cost V 0 bases and J 10 bases; bases outside gene matches: 8.

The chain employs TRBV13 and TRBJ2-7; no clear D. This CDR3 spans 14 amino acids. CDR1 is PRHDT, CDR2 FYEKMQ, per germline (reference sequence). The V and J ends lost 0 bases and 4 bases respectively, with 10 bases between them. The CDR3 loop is CASSLGHKKYEQYF. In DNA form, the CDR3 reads TGTGCCAGCAGCTTAGGACACAAAAAATACGAGCAGTACTTC.

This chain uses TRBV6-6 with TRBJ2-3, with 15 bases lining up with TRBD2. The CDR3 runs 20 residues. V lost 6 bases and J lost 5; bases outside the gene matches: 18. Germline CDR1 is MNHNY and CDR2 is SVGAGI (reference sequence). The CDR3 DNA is TGTGCCAGCAGCTATACTTCCCTCTCACGGACTAGCGGGGGGGGAGATACGCAGTATTTT. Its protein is CASSYTSLSRTSGGGDTQYF.

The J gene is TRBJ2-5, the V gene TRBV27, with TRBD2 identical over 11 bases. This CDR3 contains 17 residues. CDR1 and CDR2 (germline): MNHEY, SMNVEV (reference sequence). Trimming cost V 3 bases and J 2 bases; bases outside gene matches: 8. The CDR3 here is CASSFSQGTSGQETQYF. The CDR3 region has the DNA TGTGCCAGCAGTTTCAGCCAAGGGACTAGCGGACAAGAGACCCAGTACTTC.

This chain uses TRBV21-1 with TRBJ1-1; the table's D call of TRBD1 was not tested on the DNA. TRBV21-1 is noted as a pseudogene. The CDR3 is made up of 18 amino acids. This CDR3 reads CASSKGVALYRWTTEAFF. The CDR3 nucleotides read TGTGCCAGCAGCAAAGGAGTGGCTTTGTACAGGTGGACCACTGAAGCTTTCTTT.

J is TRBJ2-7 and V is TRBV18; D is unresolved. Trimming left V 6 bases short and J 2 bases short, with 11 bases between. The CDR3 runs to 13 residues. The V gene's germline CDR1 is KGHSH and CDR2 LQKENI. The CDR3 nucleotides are TGTGCCAGCTCCCCAATAGAAACCTACGAGCAGTACTTC. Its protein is CASSPIETYEQYF.

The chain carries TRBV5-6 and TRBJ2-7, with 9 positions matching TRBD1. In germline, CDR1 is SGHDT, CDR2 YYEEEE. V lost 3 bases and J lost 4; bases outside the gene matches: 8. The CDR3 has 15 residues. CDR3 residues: CASSSTGTGLYEQYF. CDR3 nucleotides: TGTGCCAGCAGCTCGACCGGGACAGGGTTGTACGAGCAGTACTTC.